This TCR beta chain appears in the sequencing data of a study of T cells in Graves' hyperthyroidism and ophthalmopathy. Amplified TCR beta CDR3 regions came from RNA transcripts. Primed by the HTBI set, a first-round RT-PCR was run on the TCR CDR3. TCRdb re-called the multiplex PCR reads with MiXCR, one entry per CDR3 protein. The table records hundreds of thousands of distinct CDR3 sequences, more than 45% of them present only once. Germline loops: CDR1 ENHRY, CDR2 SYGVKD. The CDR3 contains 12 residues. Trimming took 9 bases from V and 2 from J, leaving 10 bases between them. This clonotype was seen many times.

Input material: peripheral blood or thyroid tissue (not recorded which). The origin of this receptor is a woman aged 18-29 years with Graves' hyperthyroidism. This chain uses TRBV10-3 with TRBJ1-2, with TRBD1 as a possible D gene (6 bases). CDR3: CAILTGNYGYTF. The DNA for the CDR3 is TGTGCCATTCTTACAGGGAACTATGGCTACACCTTC.